This TCR beta chain was observed in a study of shared clonotypes between healthy human individuals (dated by TCRdb to between 2020 and 2021). Broadly, across the study: The cohort comprised two women and a few men aged 18 to 49 years. The study deeply sequenced blood TCR repertoires of several healthy adults to estimate repertoire size and the extent of clonotype sharing between individuals. Per donor, leukapheresis produced somewhere between about 0.94 and 10 billion PBMCs. Different laboratories and diverse techniques were used to prepare libraries and sequence TCR repertoires, to increase sequencing depth and limit assay-specific biases. For each donor, three plates each were used for CD4 naive and CD4 memory, two plates were used for CD8 naive, and one plate was used for CD8 memory.

A word on this clone: This receptor's antigen is unknown. No per-base quality is available; no much larger clone lies one base away.

The donors were healthy, HIV-negative adults with no recently reported acute infections or vaccinations. Only Caucasian adults living in Nashville, Tennessee, USA were represented among the donors. CD4+ T cells were enriched by magnetic negative selection; naive cells were then positively selected on CD45RA, and the negative fraction formed the memory subset. After blood collection by leukapheresis, PBMCs were isolated using Ficoll-Histopaque density gradient centrifugation and then cryopreserved in the vapor phase of liquid nitrogen. Purity and quantity of every magnetically sorted T cell population were checked by analytical flow cytometry. Each sorted fraction had its genomic DNA isolated and then quantified by UV absorbance on a Nanodrop 2000c. Overall study results and their limits: Even with the large sequencing depth, rarefaction of the sorted-subset datasets indicated that sequencing was incomplete. Compared with non-shared clonotypes, clonotypes shared by all four sorted-subset donors had higher generation probabilities. When a handful of donors were compared, the shared fraction of clonotypes was around 5.1% for naive CD4, roughly 3.3% for naive CD8, about 2.4% for memory CD4, and around 0.37% for memory CD8. Sampling was restricted to blood, and TCR repertoires in tissue are likely to differ from TCR repertoires in blood. Larger estimated clonotype richness was generally found for naive subsets than for memory subsets. Based on pairwise subsampling, the degree of clonotype sharing among donors was expected to be affected by sequencing depth. The genetic and exposure-history diversity represented was limited by the small number of donors.

Using the deep immunoSEQ assay, multiplex PCR amplified TCR CDR3 regions from genomic DNA. Genomic DNA extracted from each cell subset was distributed evenly over all wells of several immunoSEQ 96-well plates, and each plate served as one replicate. For sorted subsets, roughly 200 ng of genomic DNA, equivalent to around 29,000 T cell genomes, went into each replicate PCR. The purified libraries were quantified using a Qubit 3.0 fluorometer, sized with a Bioanalyzer 2100, and then quantified again using the KAPA Library Quantification kit. Every immunoSEQ 96-well plate was sequenced on a separate single-read 150-cycle Illumina NextSeq 550 flow cell. Per the original workflow: Because the immunoSEQ output included only junctional sequences and no quality scores, the filtering could not be the same as the filtering used for full-length reads. To assign V/J genes and CDR3, sequences were annotated against IMGT germline references using PyIR, a Python wrapper for IgBLAST v1.9. Reads with weak V/J assignments (E-value above 1e-6), missing CDR3, stop codons, out-of-frame junctions, or ambiguous translated residues were removed. V3J clonotypes were defined as sequences sharing an identical inferred V gene, J gene, and CDR3 amino acid sequence. Percentage overlap between repertoires was computed as shared unique clonotypes divided by the size of the smaller repertoire. Three approaches were used to assess repertoire richness: RTK rarefaction, the Chao1 estimator, and Recon v2.1 estimates of unobserved clonotypes. For all TCRbeta clonotypes obtained by the gDNA method from a handful of donors, generation probabilities were computed with OLGA. The table comes from immuneACCESS by way of TCRdb, which keeps in-frame sequences with V and J called. Part of the clones is missing from these tables; in studies checked, under half for an unresolved V gene and the rest for unknown reasons. V, J and clone size are those of that table, while D and trimming were read from the DNA. This sample gives over a million clones in total; around 97% of them show up just once. The biggest ten clones account for roughly 1.1% of the sample.

From the germline V gene, CDR1 is MGHRA and CDR2 is YSYEKL. V is cut back by 4 bases and J by 4 bases, with 6 bases in the junction unmatched. CDR3 length: 15 amino acids, cysteine to phenylalanine. The read is trimmed to its CDR3 DNA, 45 bases read in frame from base 1. Sequencing was carried out using naive CD4+ T cells sorted from blood. The cell subset or site tag for this specimen amounts to: CD45RA+ positively selected. In this chain, TRBV4-1 is recombined with TRBJ2-2, with TRBD2 matching 7 junction bases. The receptor was derived from a man between 25 and 39 years old in good health. The CDR3 protein is CASSRLAVGTGELFF. The nucleotide sequence is TGCGCCAGCAGCCGGCTAGCGGTAGGCACCGGGGAGCTGTTTTTT.